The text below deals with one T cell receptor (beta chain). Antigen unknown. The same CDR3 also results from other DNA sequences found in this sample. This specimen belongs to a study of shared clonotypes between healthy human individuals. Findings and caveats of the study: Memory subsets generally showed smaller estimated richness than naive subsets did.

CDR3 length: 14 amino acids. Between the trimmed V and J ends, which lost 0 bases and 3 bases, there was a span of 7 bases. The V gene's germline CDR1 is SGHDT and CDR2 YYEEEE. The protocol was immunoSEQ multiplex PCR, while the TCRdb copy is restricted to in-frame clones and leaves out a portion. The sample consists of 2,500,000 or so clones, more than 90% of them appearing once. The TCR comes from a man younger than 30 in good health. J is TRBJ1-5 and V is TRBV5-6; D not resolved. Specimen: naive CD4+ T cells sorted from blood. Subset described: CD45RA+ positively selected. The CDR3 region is CASSLGQPNQPQHF. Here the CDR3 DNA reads TGTGCCAGCAGCTTGGGCCAGCCCAATCAGCCCCAGCATTTT. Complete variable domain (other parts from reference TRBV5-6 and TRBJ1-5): DAGVTQSPTHLIKTRGQQVTLRCSPKSGHDTVSWYQQALGQGPQFIFQYYEEEERQRGNFPDRFSGHQFPNYSSELNVNALLLGDSALYLCASSLGQPNQPQHFGDGTRLSIL.